A single sample gave rise to the 31 T cell receptor beta chains below, sequenced in a study of molecular identifiers for immune sequencing clone quantification. TCRdb redid the calling of the PCR reads with MiXCR, one entry per CDR3 protein. The table records approximately 630,000 distinct CDR3 sequences, 25% of them present only once. The source material was naive CD8+ T cells from blood, with Jurkat cell RNA spiked in. The subset: FACS-sorted CD8+CD4-CCR7+CD45RA+ naive T cells. The receptors come from a human donor in good health. Some libraries in this study had Jurkat cell RNA spiked in.

The chain employs TRBV3-1 and TRBJ1-2, with 8 nucleotides matching TRBD1. The CDR3 contains 15 residues. Per the germline V gene, CDR1 is LGHDT and CDR2 is YNNKEL (reference sequence). V was clipped by 0 bases and J by 6 bases; unmatched bases: 6. The CDR3 coding sequence is TGTGCCAGCAGCCAAGAAGTCACAGGGGGGGATGGCTACACCTTC. Its translation is CASSQEVTGGDGYTF.

This sequence joins TRBV4-3 and TRBJ2-7; tentatively, D is TRBD1 (6 bases). Looked up from germline, CDR1 is LGHNA and CDR2 is YSLEER. The ends were cut back, 0 bases at V and 5 bases at J, with 14 bases in the middle. The CDR3 totals 15 residues. This CDR3 is CASSQDRQGWDEQYF. In nucleotides, the CDR3 is TGCGCCAGCAGCCAAGATAGGCAGGGGTGGGACGAGCAGTACTTC.

This clonotype was seen repeatedly, ten times or more. The chain links TRBV4-1 to TRBJ2-7, with D possibly matching TRBD2 (5 bases). From germline, CDR1 is MGHRA and CDR2 YSYEKL. The CDR3 is made up of 14 amino acids. Trimming pared 3 bases from V and 7 bases from J, leaving 16 bases between. The CDR3 is CASSHLMSTGEQYF. CDR3 coding DNA: TGCGCCAGCAGCCACCTTATGAGCACGGGGGAGCAGTACTTC.

The chain carries TRBV6-5 and TRBJ2-7; no firm D call. The germline CDR1 and CDR2 sequences are MNHEY and SVGAGI. CDR3 length equals 12 residues. Trimming removed 2 bases at V and 6 bases at J, with 8 bases between. The CDR3 sequence is CASSYAYGEQYF. CDR3 DNA sequence: TGTGCCAGCAGTTACGCCTACGGCGAGCAGTACTTC.

The sample holds a few counts of this clonotype. The V and J genes are TRBV3-1 and TRBJ1-2; D gene unclear. Between the trimmed V and J ends, which lost 0 bases and 6 bases, there was a span of 8 bases. Germline V gene lookup returns CDR1 LGHDT and CDR2 YNNKEL (reference sequence). This CDR3 contains 13 residues. Here the CDR3 reads CASSQDPANGYTF. CDR3 bases: TGTGCCAGCAGCCAAGATCCGGCTAATGGCTACACCTTC.

This clonotype has at least ten counts. V and J are TRBV29-1 and TRBJ2-3; 13 bases line up with TRBD2. CDR3 length: 18 residues. The germline CDR1 and CDR2 sequences are SQVTM and ANQGSEA. V was pared by 6 bases and J by 0 bases, with 12 bases of the junction left unmatched. In nucleotides, the CDR3 is TGCAGCGTCCCCTACCCGGGACTAGCGGGGCTTAGCACAGATACGCAGTATTTT. It codes for CSVPYPGLAGLSTDTQYF.

The chain recombines TRBV4-1 with TRBJ2-2; 7 bases are shared with TRBD1. Losses at the gene ends were 4 bases for V and 3 bases for J; bases not matched to a gene: 5. CDR3 length: 15 amino acids. Germline V gene sequence: CDR1 MGHRA, CDR2 YSYEKL. The DNA for the CDR3 is TGCGCCAGCAGCCCCGCCACAGGGGACACCGGGGAGCTGTTTTTT. Translation: CASSPATGDTGELFF.

This clonotype was seen a few times. In DNA form, the CDR3 reads TGTGCCAGCAGTGATTTAACGATTTTCGGGGGTGGGGGTGAGCAGTTCTTC. Residues: CASSDLTIFGGGGEQFF. The gene calls are TRBV6-1 and TRBJ2-1, with TRBD2 as a possible D gene (6 bases). The CDR3 has 17 amino acids. Germline V CDR1 and CDR2: MNHNS, SASEGT. V lost 3 bases, J lost 9 bases, and 24 bases lay in between.

This clonotype was seen at least ten times. The chain carries TRBV28 and TRBJ2-3; the match to TRBD2 covers 11 bases. This CDR3 is 15 amino acids long. V lost 5 bases and J lost 2; bases outside the gene matches: 3. CDR1 and CDR2 from the germline V gene are MDHEN and SYDVKM. CDR3 bases: TGTGCCAGCAGTCTGACTAGCGGGATCACAGATACGCAGTATTTT. Translation gives CASSLTSGITDTQYF.

This clonotype is a singleton in its sample. Likely a read error: the CDR3 ends without its conserved phenylalanine or tryptophan. The chain is built from TRBV6-6 and TRBJ2-4; 11 bases are a match to TRBD2. This CDR3 has 16 amino acids. Looked up from germline, CDR1 is MNHNY and CDR2 is SVGAGI (reference sequence). Trimming at V came to 0 bases and at J to 4 bases, leaving 2 bases not matched to a gene. CDR3 amino acids: CASSYSTSGEKNIQYL. In nucleotides, the CDR3 is TGTGCCAGCAGTTACTCGACTAGCGGGGAGAAAAACATTCAGTACCTC.

Only a few counts were recorded for this clonotype. The CDR3 nucleotides are TGTGCCAGCAGCTTGGGGGACAGGGAAATGAACACTGAAGCTTTCTTT. Protein product: CASSLGDREMNTEAFF. This chain joins TRBV5-8 and TRBJ1-1; 9 bases align to TRBD1. The junction had 3 bases not matched to a gene; V was cut back by 0 bases and J by 0 bases. The CDR3 length is 16 residues. Germline V gene lookup returns CDR1 SGHTS and CDR2 YDEGEE.

This clonotype was observed many times. The chain has TRBV27 and TRBJ2-6; 7 nucleotides line up with TRBD1. The length of the CDR3 is 18 residues. Trimming removed 4 bases from V and 7 bases from J; junction bases left unmatched: 16. From germline, CDR1 is MNHEY and CDR2 SMNVEV (reference sequence). CDR3 region: CASSSRGDRTMVANVLTF. The CDR3 DNA sequence: TGTGCCAGCAGTTCACGAGGGGACAGAACGATGGTTGCCAACGTCCTGACTTTC.

This clonotype showed up many times. The chain uses TRBV5-4 and TRBJ2-1; 7 positions match TRBD2. J was trimmed by 7 bases and V by 0 bases; bases with no gene match: 10. The CDR3 is made up of 16 amino acids. The V gene's germline CDR1 is SGHNT and CDR2 YYREEE (reference sequence). The CDR3, as DNA: TGTGCCAGCAGCTTGGGAGTGGGCGGGAGCTCTAATGAGCAGTTCTTC. Protein sequence: CASSLGVGGSSNEQFF.

With regard to this clonotype: At one end the junction does not follow the germline gene, possibly because of a read error. The chain has TRBV10-1 and TRBJ2-2; maybe TRBD2 (5 bases). Germline CDR1 reads WNHNN; CDR2 reads SYGVQD (reference sequence). The CDR3 loop spans 18 amino acids. CDR3 bases: TGCGCCAGCAGTGACCAAAAACACGCCCCCCTGGGCACCGGGGAGCCGTTTTTT. Protein sequence: CASSDQKHAPLGTGEPFF.

A word on this clonotype: One base away lies a much larger clone, so this may be a sequencing read error. CDR3 DNA sequence: TGCAGCGTCACCGTGGAAAATGAAAAACTGTTTTTT. Translating gives CSVTVENEKLFF. The genes are TRBV29-1 and TRBJ1-4; no firm D call. Germline loops: CDR1 SQVTM, CDR2 ANQGSEA. The CDR3 runs to 12 residues. Trimming took off 6 bases at V and 5 bases at J, with 10 bases between the two ends.

The CDR3 nucleotides read TGTGCCAGCAGCTTAGTTCGGGACAGGGGTTTGGTGCAGTACTTC. It translates to CASSLVRDRGLVQYF. The rearrangement joins TRBV7-2 to TRBJ2-7, with 10 bases matching TRBD1. There are 15 residues in the CDR3. V trimming: 1 base; J trimming: 9 bases; junction bases outside the gene matches: 9. Germline-derived CDR1 and CDR2 are SGHTA and FQGNSA.

This clonotype occurred many times. CDR3 residues: CASSFSGNQETQYF. CDR3 DNA: TGTGCCAGCAGCTTCTCCGGGAATCAAGAGACCCAGTACTTC. V is TRBV13 and J is TRBJ2-5; D may be TRBD2 (5 bases). The CDR3 is 14 amino acids. CDR1 is PRHDT, CDR2 FYEKMQ, per germline (reference sequence). Trimming removed 3 bases at V and 2 bases at J, with 10 bases between.

This clonotype came up a few times. The V call is TRBV20-1, the J call TRBJ2-7; TRBD2 matches at 9 bases. The junction had 7 bases not matched to a gene; V was cut back by 1 base and J by 3 bases. The CDR3 has 15 residues. The germline V gene has CDR1 DFQATT and CDR2 SNEGSKA (reference sequence). The CDR3 DNA reads as TGCAGTGCTAGAGTAAGACTAGCGGCTAGCTACGAGCAGTACTTC. Its translation is CSARVRLAASYEQYF.

This clonotype appeared a few times. This sequence joins TRBV6-1 and TRBJ1-4, with TRBD1 identical over 9 bases. Per the germline V gene, CDR1 is MNHNS and CDR2 is SASEGT. The CDR3 length is 19 residues. The V gene end was trimmed by 2 bases and the J gene end by 4 bases; junction bases not matched to a gene: 14. This CDR3 is CASSESTLRTGEFNEKLFF. CDR3 nucleotide sequence: TGTGCCAGCAGTGAATCGACCCTGAGGACAGGGGAATTTAATGAAAAACTGTTTTTT.

This clonotype came up a few times. The chain recombines TRBV27 with TRBJ1-1, with a tentative D call TRBD1 (5 bases). With 3 bases removed from V and 1 base from J, the gap between germline ends came to 12 bases. The CDR3 spans 15 residues. Germline V gene data show CDR1 as MNHEY and CDR2 as SMNVEV (reference sequence). CDR3 bases: TGTGCCAGCAGTTTGAGGGGTTGGGCGAACACTGAAGCTTTCTTT. Amino acid sequence: CASSLRGWANTEAFF.

This clonotype turned up a few times. This chain links TRBV19 with TRBJ2-7; 11 nucleotides agree with TRBD2. The V gene's germline CDR1 is LNHDA and CDR2 SQIVND (reference sequence). J lost 1 base, V lost 8 bases, and 4 bases had no gene match. The CDR3 extends over 14 amino acids. In DNA, the CDR3 is TGTGCCAGTTCGACTAGCGGGGTATCCTACGAGCAGTACTTC. As protein: CASSTSGVSYEQYF.

The chain uses TRBV20-1 and TRBJ1-6; tentative D call: TRBD1 (5 bases). The CDR3 is 14 residues long. The germline V and J ends were trimmed by 3 bases and 3 bases, with 9 bases remaining between them. The V gene's germline CDR1 is DFQATT and CDR2 SNEGSKA (reference sequence). CDR3 nucleotide sequence: TGCAGTGCTAGCCCAGGACACTATAATTCACCCCTCCACTTT. Its translation is CSASPGHYNSPLHF.

There are a few counts of this clonotype. V gene TRBV29-1 combines with J gene TRBJ2-2; maybe TRBD1 (6 bases). Trimming took 4 bases from V and 0 from J, leaving 15 bases between them. Germline CDR1 and CDR2: SQVTM and ANQGSEA. This CDR3 contains 16 residues. The CDR3 bases are TGCAGCGTTGCCGAGGACAGACCTCCGAACACCGGGGAGCTGTTTTTT. Translating gives CSVAEDRPPNTGELFF.

With regard to this clonotype: One junction end disagrees with the germline gene, perhaps due to a read error. This chain joins TRBV20-1 and TRBJ2-7, with 8 nucleotides matching TRBD1. The CDR3 is 14 residues long. Per the germline V gene, CDR1 is DFQATT and CDR2 is SNEGSKA (reference sequence). The CDR3 loop reads CSARTTGATYEQCF. DNA for the CDR3: TGCAGTGCTAGAACGACAGGGGCGACCTACGAGCAGTGCTTC.

This clonotype was counted a few times. In this CDR3 the conserved last residue, phenylalanine or tryptophan, is missing, so a read error is likely. This chain connects TRBV27 to TRBJ1-3, with 7 bases aligning to TRBD1. The CDR3 contains 15 residues. Germline V gene data show CDR1 as MNHEY and CDR2 as SMNVEV (reference sequence). Trimming at V came to 5 bases and at J to 0 bases, leaving 4 bases not matched to a gene. The CDR3 sequence: CASSPDRTSGNTIYL. CDR3 in DNA: TGTGCCAGCAGTCCGGACAGGACCTCTGGAAACACCATATATCTT.

This clonotype was recorded a few times. The rearrangement joins TRBV27 to TRBJ2-3; 14 nucleotides line up with TRBD2. Unmatched junction bases numbered 9, after V lost 2 bases and J lost 5 bases. CDR3 size: 18 residues. Looked up from germline, CDR1 is MNHEY and CDR2 is SMNVEV (reference sequence). The DNA of the CDR3 is TGTGCCAGCAGTTTACTTCGACTAGCGGGAGGGCCGGTAGATACGCAGTATTTT. Translation: CASSLLRLAGGPVDTQYF.

This clonotype was counted only a few times. This chain uses TRBV11-2 with TRBJ1-1; a possible D gene is TRBD1 (6 bases). V was trimmed by 3 bases and J by 7 bases, leaving 15 bases between them. Germline-derived CDR1 and CDR2 are SGHAT and FQNNGV. This CDR3 has 14 residues. The CDR3 nucleotides read TGTGCCAGCAGCTTGGGGGCCCCACGTAGTGAAGCTTTCTTT. This sequence encodes CASSLGAPRSEAFF.

This clonotype occurred many times. The chain joins TRBV6-2 or TRBV6-3 to TRBJ1-1; the match to TRBD1 covers 10 bases. J was trimmed by 6 bases and V by 2 bases; bases with no gene match: 0. Germline V gene data show CDR1 as MNHEY and CDR2 as SVGEGT. CDR3 length: 13 amino acids. In DNA, the CDR3 is TGTGCCAGCAGTTACGGACAGGGGGCTGAAGCTTTCTTT. This gives the protein CASSYGQGAEAFF.

The chain employs TRBV7-9 and TRBJ1-2; no definite D call. The CDR3 loop spans 13 amino acids. Germline V gene data show CDR1 as SEHNR and CDR2 as FQNEAQ (reference sequence). V was clipped by 2 bases and J by 6 bases, with 10 bases between them. Written as DNA, the CDR3 is TGTGCCAGCAGCTTACCTGACGTACATGGCTACACCTTC. Its translation: CASSLPDVHGYTF.

As to this clonotype: A much more abundant neighbour one base away suggests this may be a read error. This chain joins TRBV5-1 and TRBJ1-1, with a tentative D call TRBD1 (6 bases). Germline CDR1 SGHRS, CDR2 YFSETQ. This CDR3 spans 13 amino acids. The CDR3 DNA reads as TGCGCCGGCAGCTTTTCGGACAGCCGTGAAGCTTTCTTT. This translates into CAGSFSDSREAFF.

The chain recombines TRBV7-6 with TRBJ2-7; TRBD1 matches 10 bases. Germline V gene data show CDR1 as SGHVS and CDR2 as FNYEAQ. V lost 5 bases and J lost 2; bases outside the gene matches: 6. CDR3 size: 15 residues. The CDR3 spells CASSATGTGAYEQYF. The CDR3 coding sequence is TGTGCCAGCAGCGCTACCGGGACAGGGGCCTACGAGCAGTACTTC. Combining the CDR3 with reference TRBV7-6 and TRBJ2-7 gives the whole variable domain GAGVSQSPRYKVTKRGQDVALRCDPISGHVSLYWYRQALGQGPEFLTYFNYEAQQDKSGLPNDRFSAERPEGSISTLTIQRTEQRDSAMYRCASSATGTGAYEQYFGPGTRLTVT.